A single sample is the source of the 10 T cell receptor beta chains below, sequenced in a study of cytomegalovirus exposure and HLA in healthy donors. Produced via immunoSEQ multiplex PCR; TCRdb's table is partial and in-frame only. The sample consists of about 110,000 clones, nearly 97% of them appearing once. The specimen sequenced was PBMCs. The receptor set was obtained from a woman in her late teens or twenties in good health and CMV-seronegative.

The rearrangement links TRBV7-9 to TRBJ2-4, with 10 bases fitting TRBD1. There are 18 residues in the CDR3. CDR1 is SEHNR and CDR2 is FQNEAQ in the germline V gene (reference sequence). J lost 3 bases, V lost 0 bases, and 8 bases had no gene match. The CDR3 sequence is CASSLAGTGDLGKNIQYF. The CDR3, as DNA: TGTGCCAGCAGCTTAGCGGGGACAGGGGATTTGGGCAAAAACATTCAGTACTTC.

This clone was detected only once. The chain carries TRBV7-2 and TRBJ2-7, with 7 bases aligning to TRBD1. This CDR3 is built from 13 residues. Germline CDR1 and CDR2: SGHTA and FQGNSA. V trimming: 3 bases; J trimming: 7 bases; junction bases outside the gene matches: 6. CDR3 coding DNA: TGTGCCAGCAGCTTTAAGGGGGCTAGGGAGCAGTACTTC. It yields the protein CASSFKGAREQYF.

The V gene is TRBV4-2, the J gene TRBJ2-3; no clear D gene. This CDR3 comprises 13 residues. CDR1 is LGHNA and CDR2 is YNFKEQ in the germline V gene. Trimming removed 4 bases at V and 4 bases at J, with 9 bases between. The CDR3 reads CASSRLLADTQYF. The CDR3 DNA reads TGTGCCAGCAGCCGGCTCCTAGCAGATACGCAGTATTTT.

Note on this clone: The conserved closing phenylalanine or tryptophan is absent in this CDR3, likely reflecting a read error. Because the CDR3's place on the DNA is in doubt, the DNA is left out and the CDR3 is given as listed by TCRdb. This sequence joins TRBV5-1 and TRBJ1-1; no DNA check was done on the table's D call, TRBD1. The CDR3 extends over 9 residues, inclusive of both ends. The germline V gene has CDR1 SGHRS and CDR2 YFSETQ. This chain's CDR3 is CASSATEAT.

The rearrangement uses TRBV11-2 and TRBJ1-1; no firm D call. Germline CDR1 SGHAT, CDR2 FQNNGV. The CDR3 runs 13 residues. Trimming took off 7 bases at V and 7 bases at J, with 16 bases between the two ends. The CDR3, as DNA: TGTGCCAGCACTAACCCCCTCTCGTATGAAGCTTTCTTT. Translated, it gives CASTNPLSYEAFF.

The chain is built from TRBV5-1 and TRBJ2-3, with no clear D. Trimming shortened V by 4 bases and J by 0 bases, and 9 bases separated the two germline ends. This CDR3 region has 14 residues. Per germline, CDR1 SGHRS and CDR2 YFSETQ. The CDR3 loop is CASSPLISTDTQYF. As DNA, the CDR3 is TGCGCCAGCAGCCCGTTAATAAGCACAGATACGCAGTATTTT.

The chain is built from TRBV5-1 and TRBJ1-1; D unclear. V was trimmed by 4 bases and J by 4 bases, leaving 17 bases between them. CDR1 is SGHRS, CDR2 YFSETQ, per germline. This CDR3 is 15 amino acids long. The CDR3 reads CASSRGEAGTTEAFF. The CDR3 DNA reads as TGCGCCAGCAGCCGTGGAGAGGCTGGAACCACTGAAGCTTTCTTT.

The chain is built from TRBV18 and TRBJ2-1; 8 nucleotides match TRBD1. Germline CDR1 reads KGHSH; CDR2 reads LQKENI. V lost 4 bases to trimming and J lost 5 bases; unmatched junction nucleotides: 13. The CDR3 has 17 residues. The CDR3 here is CASSLYIQGELDNEQFF. CDR3 DNA sequence: TGTGCCAGCTCACTCTACATACAGGGGGAGTTGGACAATGAGCAGTTCTTC.

The chain recombines TRBV6-6 with TRBJ1-1; D perhaps matches TRBD1 (6 bases). The germline V gene encodes CDR1 MNHNY and CDR2 SVGAGI (reference sequence). The CDR3 sequence is 15 residues long. The ends were cut back, 6 bases at V and 5 bases at J, with 19 bases in the middle. CDR3 coding DNA: TGTGCCAGCAGGACCCAGGACAGTGTAAAAACTGAAGCTTTCTTT. Translating it yields CASRTQDSVKTEAFF.

This clone was seen only once. This sequence joins TRBV14 and TRBJ1-2, with 7 bases lining up with TRBD1. V was clipped by 4 bases and J by 5 bases; unmatched bases: 7. The CDR3 spans 14 residues. Per the germline V gene, CDR1 is SGHDN and CDR2 is FVKESK. CDR3 nucleotides: TGTGCCAGCAGCCCACAGGGGCTAATATATGGCTACACCTTC. It encodes CASSPQGLIYGYTF.